This TCR beta chain originates from a study of blood T cell repertoires in COVID-19. Overall study context: Sites in the United States, Italy and Spain provided acute and convalescent COVID-19 samples.

Clones were sequenced by immunoSEQ multiplex PCR, and TCRdb holds only the in-frame ones, with some missing. The profile shows approximately 290,000 clones, 90% of them singletons. Allocation to cohorts depended on clinical history reported by the participants. The CDR3 has 18 amino acids. Germline V lookup: CDR1 LNHDA, CDR2 SQIVND (reference sequence). The ends lost 2 bases at V and 4 bases at J; junction bases unmatched: 10. This TCR came from a woman younger than 30 with acute COVID-19. The specimen sequenced was PBMCs or T cells enriched from blood (not recorded which). The rearrangement uses TRBV19 and TRBJ2-6; 8 bases align to TRBD1. CDR3 loop: CASSISWTGSGGANVLTF. Here the CDR3 DNA reads TGTGCCAGTAGTATATCCTGGACAGGGAGTGGAGGGGCCAACGTCCTGACTTTC. Full variable domain (outside the CDR3, taken from reference TRBV19 and TRBJ2-6): DGGITQSPKYLFRKEGQNVTLSCEQNLNHDAMYWYRQDPGQGLRLIYYSQIVNDFQKGDIAEGYSVSREKKESFPLTVTSAQKNPTAFYLCASSISWTGSGGANVLTFGAGSRLTVL.